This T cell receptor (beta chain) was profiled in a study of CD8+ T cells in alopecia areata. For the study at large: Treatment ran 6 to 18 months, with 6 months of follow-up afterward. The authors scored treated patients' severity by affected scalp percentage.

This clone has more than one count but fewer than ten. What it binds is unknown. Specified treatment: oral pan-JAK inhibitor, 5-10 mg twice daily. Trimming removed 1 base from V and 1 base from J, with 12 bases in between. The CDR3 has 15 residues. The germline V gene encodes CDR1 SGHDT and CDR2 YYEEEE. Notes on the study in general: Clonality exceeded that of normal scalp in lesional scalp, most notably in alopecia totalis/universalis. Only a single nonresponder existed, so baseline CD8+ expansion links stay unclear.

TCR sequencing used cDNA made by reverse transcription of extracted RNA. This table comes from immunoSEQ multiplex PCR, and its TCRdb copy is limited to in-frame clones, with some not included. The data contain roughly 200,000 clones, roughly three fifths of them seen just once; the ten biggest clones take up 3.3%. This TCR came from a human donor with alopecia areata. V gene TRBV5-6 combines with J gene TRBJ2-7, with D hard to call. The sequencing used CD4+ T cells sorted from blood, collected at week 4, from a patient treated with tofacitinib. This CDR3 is CASSLSRVRSYEQYF. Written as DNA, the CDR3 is TGTGCCAGCAGCTTGAGCAGAGTGAGGTCCTACGAGCAGTACTTC.